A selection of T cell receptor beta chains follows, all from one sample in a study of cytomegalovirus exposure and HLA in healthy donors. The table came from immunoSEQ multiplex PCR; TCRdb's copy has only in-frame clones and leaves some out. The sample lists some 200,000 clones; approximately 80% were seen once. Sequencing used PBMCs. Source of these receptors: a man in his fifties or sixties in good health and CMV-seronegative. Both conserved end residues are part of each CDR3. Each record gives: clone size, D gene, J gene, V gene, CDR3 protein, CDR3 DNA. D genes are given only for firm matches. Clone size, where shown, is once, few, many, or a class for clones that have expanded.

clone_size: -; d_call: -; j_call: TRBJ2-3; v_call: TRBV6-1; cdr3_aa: CASSARVSTDTQYF; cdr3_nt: TGTGCCAGCAGTGCCCGGGTAAGCACAGATACGCAGTATTTT
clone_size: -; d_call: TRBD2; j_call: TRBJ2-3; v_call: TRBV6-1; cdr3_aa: CASDPGTSGTDTQYF; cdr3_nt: TGTGCCAGTGACCCCGGGACTAGCGGCACAGATACGCAGTATTTT
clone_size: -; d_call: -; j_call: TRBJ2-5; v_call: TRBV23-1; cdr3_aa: CASAPPVPTQETQYF; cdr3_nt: TGCGCCAGCGCTCCCCCGGTCCCCACTCAAGAGACCCAGTACTTC
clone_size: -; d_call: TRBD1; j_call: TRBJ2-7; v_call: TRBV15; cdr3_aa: CATSRGDSSYEQYF; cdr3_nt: TGTGCCACCAGCAGGGGGGACAGTTCCTACGAGCAGTACTTC
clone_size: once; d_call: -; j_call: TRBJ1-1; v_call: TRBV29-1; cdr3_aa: CSAHRGLNTEAFF; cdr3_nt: TGCAGCGCTCATAGGGGGTTGAACACTGAAGCTTTCTTT
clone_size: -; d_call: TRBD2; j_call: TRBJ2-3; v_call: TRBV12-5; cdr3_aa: CASGRSGRTDTQYF; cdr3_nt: TGTGCTAGTGGAAGAAGCGGGAGGACAGATACGCAGTATTTT
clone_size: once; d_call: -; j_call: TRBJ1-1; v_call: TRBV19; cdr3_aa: CASSIGGLSMNTEAFF; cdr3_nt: TGTGCCAGTAGTATAGGAGGGTTGAGTATGAACACTGAAGCTTTCTTT
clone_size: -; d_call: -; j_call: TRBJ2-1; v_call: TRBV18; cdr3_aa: CASSPPSPWNNEQFF; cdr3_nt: TGTGCCAGCTCACCCCCTAGTCCATGGAACAATGAGCAGTTCTTC
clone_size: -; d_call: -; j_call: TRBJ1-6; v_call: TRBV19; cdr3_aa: CASSQGQPGLPLHF; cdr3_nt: TGTGCCAGTAGTCAAGGACAGCCGGGCTTACCCCTCCACTTT
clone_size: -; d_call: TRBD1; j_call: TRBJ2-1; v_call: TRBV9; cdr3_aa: CASSVEGDSDEQFF; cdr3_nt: TGTGCCAGCAGCGTAGAAGGGGACAGCGATGAGCAGTTCTTC
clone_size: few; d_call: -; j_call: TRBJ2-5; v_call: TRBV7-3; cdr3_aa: CASSQGGGAGTQETQYF; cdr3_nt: TGTGCCAGCAGCCAAGGCGGGGGCGCAGGAACACAAGAGACCCAGTACTTC
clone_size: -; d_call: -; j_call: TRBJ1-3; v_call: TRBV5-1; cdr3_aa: CASSLDTGLAGNTIYF; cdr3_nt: TGCGCCAGCAGCTTGGACACAGGGCTTGCCGGAAACACCATATATTTT
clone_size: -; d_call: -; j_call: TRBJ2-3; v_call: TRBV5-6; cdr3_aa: CASSPGRATDTQYF; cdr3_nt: TGTGCCAGCAGCCCCGGCAGGGCCACAGATACGCAGTATTTT
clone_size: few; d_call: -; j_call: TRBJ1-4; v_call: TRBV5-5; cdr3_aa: CASSPQVGANEKLFF; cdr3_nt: TGTGCCAGCAGCCCCCAGGTTGGTGCTAATGAAAAACTGTTTTTT
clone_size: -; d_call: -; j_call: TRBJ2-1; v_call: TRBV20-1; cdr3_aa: CSAVYNEQFF; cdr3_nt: TGCAGTGCTGTATACAATGAGCAGTTCTTC
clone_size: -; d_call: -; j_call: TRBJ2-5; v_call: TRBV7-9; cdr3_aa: CASSLAQARTETQYF; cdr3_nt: TGTGCCAGCAGCTTAGCCCAGGCCAGAACGGAGACCCAGTACTTC
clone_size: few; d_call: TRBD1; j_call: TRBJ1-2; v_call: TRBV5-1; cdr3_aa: CASSFGQGIFSGYTF; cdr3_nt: TGCGCCAGCAGCTTTGGACAGGGGATTTTTAGTGGCTACACCTTC
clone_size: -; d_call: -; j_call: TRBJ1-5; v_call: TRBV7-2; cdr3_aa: CASSLAPHGVGSNQPQHF; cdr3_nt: TGTGCCAGCAGCTTAGCGCCCCACGGGGTAGGGAGCAATCAGCCCCAGCATTTT
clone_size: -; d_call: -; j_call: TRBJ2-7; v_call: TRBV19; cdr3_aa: CASSISWPPISYEQYF; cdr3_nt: TGTGCCAGTAGTATATCTTGGCCTCCAATCTCCTACGAGCAGTACTTC
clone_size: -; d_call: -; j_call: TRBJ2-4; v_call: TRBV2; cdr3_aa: CASSESLVRSEYF; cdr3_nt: TGTGCCAGCAGTGAAAGTCTTGTTCGGTCGGAGTACTTC
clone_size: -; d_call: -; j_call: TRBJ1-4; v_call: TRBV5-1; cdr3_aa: CASSPPGVGNEKLFF; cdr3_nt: TGCGCCAGCAGCCCGCCGGGTGTCGGTAATGAAAAACTGTTTTTT
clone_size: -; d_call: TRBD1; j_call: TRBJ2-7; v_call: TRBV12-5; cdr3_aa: CVEGQGYEQYF; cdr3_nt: TGTGTCGAAGGACAGGGCTACGAGCAGTACTTC
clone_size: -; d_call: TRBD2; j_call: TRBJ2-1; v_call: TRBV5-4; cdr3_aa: CASSRATTSGSYNEQFF; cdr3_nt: TGTGCCAGCAGCCGCGCGACGACTAGCGGGTCCTACAATGAGCAGTTCTTC
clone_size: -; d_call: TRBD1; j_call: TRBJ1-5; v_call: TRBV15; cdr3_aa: CATSRDRTGVMGQPQHF; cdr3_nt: TGTGCCACCAGCAGAGATAGGACAGGGGTTATGGGCCAGCCCCAGCATTTT
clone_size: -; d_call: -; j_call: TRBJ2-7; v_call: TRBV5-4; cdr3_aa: CASSFGRASYEQYF; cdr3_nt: TGTGCCAGCAGCTTCGGCAGGGCCTCCTACGAGCAGTACTTC
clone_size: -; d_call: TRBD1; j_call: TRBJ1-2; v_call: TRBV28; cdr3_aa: CASSERGRGRNYGYTF; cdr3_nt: TGTGCCAGCAGTGAGCGGGGCAGGGGGCGCAACTATGGCTACACCTTC
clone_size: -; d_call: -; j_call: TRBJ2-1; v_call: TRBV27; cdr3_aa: CASSLRGLYNEQFF; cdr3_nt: TGTGCCAGCAGTTTAAGAGGGCTATACAATGAGCAGTTCTTC
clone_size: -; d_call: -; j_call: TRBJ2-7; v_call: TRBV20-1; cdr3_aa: CSASSPYEQYF; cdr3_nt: TGCAGTGCTAGTTCCCCATACGAGCAGTACTTC
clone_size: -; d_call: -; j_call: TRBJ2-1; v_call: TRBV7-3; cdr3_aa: CASSNGGSYNEQFF; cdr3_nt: TGTGCCAGCAGCAACGGCGGCTCGTACAATGAGCAGTTCTTC
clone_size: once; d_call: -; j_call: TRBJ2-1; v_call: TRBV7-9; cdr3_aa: CASSFVVNNEQFF; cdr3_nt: TGTGCCAGCAGCTTTGTTGTCAACAATGAGCAGTTCTTC
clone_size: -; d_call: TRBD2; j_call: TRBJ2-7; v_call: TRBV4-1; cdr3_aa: CASSQVAGVGYEQYF; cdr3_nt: TGCGCCAGCAGCCAAGTAGCGGGAGTGGGCTACGAGCAGTACTTC